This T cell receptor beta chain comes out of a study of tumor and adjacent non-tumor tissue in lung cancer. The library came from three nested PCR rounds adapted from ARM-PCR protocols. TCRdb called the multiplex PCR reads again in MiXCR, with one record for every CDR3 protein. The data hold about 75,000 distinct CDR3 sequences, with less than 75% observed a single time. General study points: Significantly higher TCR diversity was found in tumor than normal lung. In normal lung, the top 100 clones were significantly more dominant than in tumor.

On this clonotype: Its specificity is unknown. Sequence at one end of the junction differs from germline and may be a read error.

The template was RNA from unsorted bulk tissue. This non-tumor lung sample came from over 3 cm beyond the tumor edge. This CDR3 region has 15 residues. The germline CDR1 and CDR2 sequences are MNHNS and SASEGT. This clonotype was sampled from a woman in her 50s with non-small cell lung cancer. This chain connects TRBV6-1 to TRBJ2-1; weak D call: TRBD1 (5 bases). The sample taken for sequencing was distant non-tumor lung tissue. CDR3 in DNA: TGTGCCAGCAAGCTACAGGATGTTCGTAACTATGAGCGGTTCTTC. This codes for CASKLQDVRNYERFF.